This T cell receptor beta chain comes out of a study of cytomegalovirus exposure and HLA in healthy donors. The PCR made use of 60 Vbeta and 13 Jbeta primers. Sequenced by immunoSEQ multiplex PCR; TCRdb stores in-frame clones only, minus some. The data contain about 160,000 clones, approximately 76% of them singletons. General observations from the study: A few V segments could not be told apart, such as TRBV6-2 and TRBV6-3, and were left out. Prior analysis indicated that the majority of TCR beta V segments exhibited productivity approximately 87% or approximately 30% of the time. Testing in vitro showed a few CMV-associated chains specific for CMV antigens.

Trimming shortened V by 3 bases and J by 6 bases, and 5 bases separated the two germline ends. Germline CDR1 is LNHDA and CDR2 is SQIVND (reference sequence). This CDR3 has 11 amino acids. Comment on this clone: The target antigen is unknown.

This clonotype originated in a female donor in good health and CMV-seronegative. Input material: PBMCs. The chain uses TRBV19 and TRBJ1-2; no definite D call. The CDR3 DNA follows: TGTGCCAGTAGTATCCAGGATGGCTACACCTTC. Protein sequence: CASSIQDGYTF.